The 29 T cell receptor beta chains in this list originate from one sample, sequenced in a study of blood T cell repertoires in COVID-19. Only in-frame clones appear in the TCRdb table, and some are missing; sequencing was by immunoSEQ multiplex PCR. The sample consists of 140,000 or so clones, roughly 83% of them appearing once. Sample: PBMCs or T cells enriched from blood (not recorded which). The source of these receptors is a man aged 50 or older who had recovered from COVID-19.

V and J are TRBV28 and TRBJ2-7; 9 bases align to TRBD1. Germline V gives CDR1 MDHEN, CDR2 SYDVKM. This CDR3 contains 15 residues. Trimming removed 5 bases from V and 1 base from J; junction bases left unmatched: 6. The CDR3 nucleotides are TGTGCCAGCAGTGCTCCGGGACAGGGATCCTACGAGCAGTACTTC. It encodes CASSAPGQGSYEQYF. The whole variable domain, remainder taken from reference TRBV28 and TRBJ2-7, is DVKVTQSSRYLVKRTGEKVFLECVQDMDHENMFWYRQDPGLGLRLIYFSYDVKMKEKGDIPEGYSVSREKKERFSLILESASTNQTSMYLCASSAPGQGSYEQYFGPGTRLTVT.

V gene TRBV7-9 combines with J gene TRBJ2-7; D is uncertain. Trimming cost V 7 bases and J 0 bases, with 10 bases left between them. This CDR3 contains 13 residues. Germline V gene lookup returns CDR1 SEHNR and CDR2 FQNEAQ (reference sequence). This CDR3 is CASIPGSSYEQYF. CDR3 nucleotides: TGTGCCAGCATTCCAGGAAGCTCCTACGAGCAGTACTTC.

The gene calls are TRBV19 and TRBJ2-7; D is possibly TRBD2 (5 bases). V shed 5 bases and J shed 6 bases, with 11 bases lying between them. Germline V CDR1 and CDR2: LNHDA, SQIVND (reference sequence). CDR3 length equals 12 residues. CDR3 DNA sequence: TGTGCCAGTAGTCCGGGGATTTCCGAGCAGTACTTC. It specifies CASSPGISEQYF.

This clone has a single count. The CDR3 sequence is CAISESGTGITNEQFF. The CDR3 DNA reads TGTGCCATCAGTGAATCCGGGACAGGAATTACCAATGAGCAGTTCTTC. V usage is TRBV10-3 and J usage is TRBJ2-1; the match to TRBD1 covers 8 bases. The ends lost 3 bases at V and 6 bases at J; junction bases unmatched: 10. The CDR3 extends over 16 amino acids. Germline V gene sequence: CDR1 ENHRY, CDR2 SYGVKD.

The gene calls are TRBV5-1 and TRBJ2-3; the match to TRBD1 covers 10 bases. With 4 bases clipped from V and 0 bases from J, the junction kept 11 bases outside the gene matches. This CDR3 spans 18 amino acids. Looked up from germline, CDR1 is SGHRS and CDR2 is YFSETQ. As DNA, the CDR3 is TGCGCCAGCAGCCCTATCAGGGACAGGGGCTCTAGCACAGATACGCAGTATTTT. Translation: CASSPIRDRGSSTDTQYF.

The V and J genes are TRBV19 and TRBJ1-5; no reliable D call. This CDR3 is 13 amino acids long. Germline values: CDR1 LNHDA, CDR2 SQIVND (reference sequence). Trimming removed 4 bases at V and 6 bases at J, with 10 bases between. As DNA, the CDR3 is TGTGCCAGTAGTAATCGGGAGGTTCAGCCCCAGCATTTT. Residues: CASSNREVQPQHF.

This sequence joins TRBV28 and TRBJ1-2, with 7 bases aligning to TRBD1. Unmatched junction bases numbered 10, after V lost 2 bases and J lost 7 bases. The germline V gene encodes CDR1 MDHEN and CDR2 SYDVKM. CDR3 size: 15 residues. In DNA form, the CDR3 reads TGTGCCAGCAGTTTAAGTGACAGGGTAAAGGGTGGCTACACCTTC. Its translation: CASSLSDRVKGGYTF.

V and J are TRBV19 and TRBJ1-6; 8 nucleotides agree with TRBD1. Unmatched junction bases numbered 12, after V lost 3 bases and J lost 8 bases. The CDR3 sequence is 17 residues long. CDR1 and CDR2 (germline): LNHDA, SQIVND (reference sequence). In DNA form, the CDR3 reads TGTGCCAGTAGTATCGTTCGGGGGACAGGAGTATATTCACCCCTCCACTTT. It codes for CASSIVRGTGVYSPLHF.

Many counts were recorded for this clone. V is TRBV28 and J is TRBJ1-2; 8 nucleotides match TRBD1. The length of the CDR3 is 14 residues. From germline, CDR1 is MDHEN and CDR2 SYDVKM. Trimming took 5 bases from V and 4 from J; bases not matched to a gene: 6. Here the CDR3 reads CASSPAGQVYGYTF. As DNA, the CDR3 is TGTGCCAGCAGTCCTGCGGGACAGGTCTATGGCTACACCTTC.

This clone was detected a few times. The V gene is TRBV6-5, the J gene TRBJ2-5, with D tentatively TRBD1 (6 bases). Trimming took 7 bases from V and 1 from J, leaving 16 bases between them. CDR1 and CDR2 (germline): MNHEY, SVGAGI. The CDR3 covers 15 residues. For the CDR3, the DNA is TGTGCCAGCAAGGCCGTGGGGGCGCCCCAAGAGACCCAGTACTTC. Translated, it gives CASKAVGAPQETQYF.

This chain connects TRBV15 to TRBJ2-3; 7 bases are shared with TRBD1. The length of the CDR3 is 14 residues. Germline V gene sequence: CDR1 LNHNV, CDR2 YYDKDF (reference sequence). V lost 3 bases and J lost 5; bases outside the gene matches: 5. The DNA for the CDR3 is TGTGCCACCAGCAGCGGGGACAGAAGAGATACGCAGTATTTT. Translated: CATSSGDRRDTQYF.

V usage is TRBV2 and J usage is TRBJ2-3; the D gene is possibly TRBD1 (7 bases). Trimming cost V 9 bases and J 3 bases, with 19 bases left between them. This CDR3 spans 15 amino acids. Looked up from germline, CDR1 is SNHLY and CDR2 is FYNNEI. CDR3 sequence: CASGGGAGGTDTQYF. CDR3 DNA: TGTGCCAGTGGAGGGGGCGCAGGGGGAACAGATACGCAGTATTTT. The full variable domain, with the rest looked up from reference TRBV2 and TRBJ2-3, is EPEVTQTPSHQVTQMGQEVILRCVPISNHLYFYWYRQILGQKVEFLVSFYNNEISEKSEIFDDQFSVERPDGSNFTLKIRSTKLEDSAMYFCASGGGAGGTDTQYFGPGTRLTVL.

The chain couples TRBV5-1 to TRBJ2-7, with D unresolved. The CDR3 totals 14 residues. V lost 0 bases to trimming and J lost 1 base, with 8 bases between them. Germline loops: CDR1 SGHRS, CDR2 YFSETQ. The CDR3 is CASSLGQVSYEQYF. CDR3 bases: TGCGCCAGCAGCTTGGGACAAGTTTCCTACGAGCAGTACTTC.

The gene calls are TRBV5-1 and TRBJ1-1, with TRBD1 as a possible D gene (5 bases). Germline V gene data show CDR1 as SGHRS and CDR2 as YFSETQ. The length of the CDR3 is 14 residues. V was clipped by 2 bases and J by 1 base, with 9 bases between them. CDR3 amino acids: CASSLQVSNTEAFF. The CDR3 DNA sequence: TGCGCCAGCAGCTTACAGGTCTCGAACACTGAAGCTTTCTTT.

The chain joins TRBV7-9 to TRBJ2-7, with 10 bases aligning to TRBD1. In germline, CDR1 is SEHNR, CDR2 FQNEAQ (reference sequence). The CDR3 is 15 amino acids. With 4 bases clipped from V and 3 bases from J, the junction kept 6 bases outside the gene matches. The CDR3 bases are TGTGCCAGCAGCTCCAAGAGGGACAGGGGCTACGAGCAGTACTTC. This codes for CASSSKRDRGYEQYF.

This chain joins TRBV7-3 and TRBJ2-2, with 8 bases lining up with TRBD1. The CDR3 covers 14 residues. V shed 5 bases, J shed 4 bases, and the junction held 3 bases outside the gene matches. Looked up from germline, CDR1 is SGHTA and CDR2 is FQGTGA. CDR3 amino acids: CASSTTGGTGELFF. CDR3 DNA sequence: TGTGCCAGCAGCACCACAGGGGGCACCGGGGAGCTGTTTTTT.

The chain uses TRBV19 and TRBJ1-1; no firm D call. CDR1 and CDR2 from the germline V gene are LNHDA and SQIVND (reference sequence). Trimming shortened V by 8 bases and J by 1 base, and 14 bases separated the two germline ends. This CDR3 region has 14 residues. The CDR3 reads CASHPGSANTEAFF. Written as DNA, the CDR3 is TGTGCCAGTCATCCGGGATCGGCGAACACTGAAGCTTTCTTT.

The chain joins TRBV6-2 or TRBV6-3 to TRBJ2-7; 7 positions match TRBD1. Germline V gene sequence: CDR1 MNHEY, CDR2 SVGEGT. The CDR3 totals 17 residues. V gave up 2 bases and J gave up 2 bases; unmatched junction bases: 12. The chain's CDR3 is CASSYLTPGQHPYEQYF. CDR3 nucleotide sequence: TGTGCCAGCAGTTACCTGACCCCGGGACAGCATCCCTACGAGCAGTACTTC.

The genes are TRBV5-1 and TRBJ2-1, with 12 nucleotides matching TRBD2. Looked up from germline, CDR1 is SGHRS and CDR2 is YFSETQ. The V segment lost 0 bases and the J segment 6 bases; nucleotides outside the gene matches: 4. This CDR3 has 16 residues. CDR3: CASSLALAGGINEQFF. CDR3 sequence (DNA): TGCGCCAGCAGCTTGGCCCTAGCGGGGGGGATCAATGAGCAGTTCTTC.

This clone was detected only a few times. The V and J genes are TRBV15 and TRBJ1-3; D is ambiguous. V was cut by 0 bases and J by 2 bases, with 8 bases left in between. The germline gives CDR1 LNHNV, CDR2 YYDKDF (reference sequence). This CDR3 has 15 residues. CDR3 nucleotides: TGTGCCACCAGCAGAGACCTAGGTGCTGGAAACACCATATATTTT. Protein sequence: CATSRDLGAGNTIYF. Full variable domain (outside the CDR3, taken from reference TRBV15 and TRBJ1-3): DAMVIQNPRYQVTQFGKPVTLSCSQTLNHNVMYWYQQKSSQAPKLLFHYYDKDFNNEADTPDNFQSRRPNTSFCFLDIRSPGLGDTAMYLCATSRDLGAGNTIYFGEGSWLTVV.

This rearrangement joins TRBV4-3 to TRBJ2-5; TRBD2 is a possible D gene (6 bases). The ends were cut back, 1 base at V and 2 bases at J, with 23 bases in the middle. The CDR3 covers 19 residues. Germline assignment: CDR1 LGHNA and CDR2 YSLEER. Written as DNA, the CDR3 is TGCGCCAGCAGCCAAGGGGTAGGCGGGGCCCGCGGCGCTCAAGAGACCCAGTACTTC. Its translation: CASSQGVGGARGAQETQYF.

The chain links TRBV7-2 to TRBJ2-3; D is unclear. Trimming took 5 bases from V and 3 from J, leaving 9 bases between them. From germline, CDR1 is SGHTA and CDR2 FQGNSA. This CDR3 region has 13 residues. The CDR3 loop is CASSVTWTDTQYF. CDR3 nucleotide sequence: TGTGCCAGCAGCGTGACTTGGACAGATACGCAGTATTTT.

The chain uses TRBV2 and TRBJ1-5; 11 bases are shared with TRBD1. V was clipped by 5 bases and J by 0 bases; unmatched bases: 12. Per germline, CDR1 SNHLY and CDR2 FYNNEI. This CDR3 is 19 amino acids long. The CDR3 coding sequence is TGTGCCAGCAGTCACCCCGGGACAGGGGGATATACTAGCAATCAGCCCCAGCATTTT. This codes for CASSHPGTGGYTSNQPQHF.

This chain links TRBV27 with TRBJ2-1, with 9 bases that match TRBD1. This CDR3 has 14 amino acids. After removal of 5 bases from V and 5 bases from J, the junction contained 4 bases not matched to a gene. Germline values: CDR1 MNHEY, CDR2 SMNVEV (reference sequence). The CDR3 sequence is CASSRGTGNNEQFF. The CDR3 bases are TGTGCCAGCAGTCGGGGGACAGGGAACAATGAGCAGTTCTTC.

The V and J genes are TRBV6-5 and TRBJ2-7; 8 bases agree with TRBD1. J lost 1 base, V lost 6 bases, and 8 bases had no gene match. Per germline, CDR1 MNHEY and CDR2 SVGAGI. This CDR3 comprises 15 residues. DNA of the CDR3: TGTGCCAGCAGCATACGGACAGGGTTTTCCTACGAGCAGTACTTC. Translation gives CASSIRTGFSYEQYF.

The chain carries TRBV3-1 (or the pseudogene TRBV3-2) and TRBJ1-3; tentative D call: TRBD1 (6 bases). V dropped 5 bases and J dropped 3 bases, with 14 bases sitting between them. The CDR3 contains 15 residues. Germline CDR1 and CDR2: LGHDT and YNNKEL (reference sequence). The DNA of the CDR3 is TGTGCCAGCAGCTTTGGCCAAGGGGGTGGAAACACCATATATTTT. Translating it yields CASSFGQGGGNTIYF.

V is TRBV2 and J is TRBJ1-3; maybe TRBD1 (5 bases). CDR1 SNHLY and CDR2 FYNNEI come from the germline V gene. The V end lost 6 bases, the J end lost 0 bases, and 12 bases lay between the germline ends. The CDR3 has 15 residues. The CDR3 region has the DNA TGTGCCAGCAGCGGGACTTCGGTCTCTGGAAACACCATATATTTT. Translation: CASSGTSVSGNTIYF.

The gene calls are TRBV9 and TRBJ1-5; D possibly corresponds to TRBD1 (6 bases). This CDR3 has 14 amino acids. Germline assignment: CDR1 SGDLS and CDR2 YYNGEE. Trimming cost V 4 bases and J 5 bases, with 13 bases left between them. The CDR3 reads CASSLSSGDQPQHF. CDR3 sequence (DNA): TGTGCCAGCAGCCTATCCTCAGGGGATCAGCCCCAGCATTTT.

This rearrangement joins TRBV19 to TRBJ1-6; 7 bases align to TRBD1. Germline V gives CDR1 LNHDA, CDR2 SQIVND (reference sequence). Losses at the gene ends were 3 bases for V and 13 bases for J; bases not matched to a gene: 15. The length of the CDR3 is 16 residues. Written as DNA, the CDR3 is TGTGCCAGTAGTATGGGGAAGGACAGGCCGTCGAGGCCCCTCCACTTT. Protein sequence: CASSMGKDRPSRPLHF. Supplemented by reference TRBV19 and TRBJ1-6, the full variable domain reads DGGITQSPKYLFRKEGQNVTLSCEQNLNHDAMYWYRQDPGQGLRLIYYSQIVNDFQKGDIAEGYSVSREKKESFPLTVTSAQKNPTAFYLCASSMGKDRPSRPLHFGNGTRLTVT.